This is a list of T cell receptor beta chains from one sample in a study of OX40 agonist ivuxolimab in advanced cancers. Produced via immunoSEQ multiplex PCR; TCRdb's table is partial and in-frame only. Of about 73,000 clones listed, 75% to 95% are singletons. Material: CD4+ or CD8+ T cells sorted from blood, obtained in a trial of the OX40 agonist ivuxolimab. These receptors were collected from an adult with an advanced solid tumor such as melanoma, head and neck, liver or kidney cancer. The CDR3 runs from the conserved cysteine through the conserved F or W. A D gene is named only where the DNA matches it firmly. Size is stated for part of the rows, as once, few or many counts, or as a class when the clone is expanded.

NA	NA	TRBJ2-3	TRBV19	TGTGCCAGTAGTATAGGCGCTAGCCTAGTCACAGATACGCAGTATTTT	CASSIGASLVTDTQYF
NA	NA	TRBJ2-3	TRBV19	TGTGCCAGTATGCCCTCGGTGAGCGGTCTTCTCACAGATACGCAGTATTTT	CASMPSVSGLLTDTQYF
NA	NA	TRBJ1-4	TRBV28	TGTGCCAGCAGTCTCAGAACCGGGGGGGAAAAACTGTTTTTT	CASSLRTGGEKLFF
NA	once	TRBJ2-5	TRBV5-5	TGTGCCAGCAGCTTGTCTGGCGTGACTAGGGTTAAAGAGACCCAGTACTTC	CASSLSGVTRVKETQYF
TRBD2	NA	TRBJ2-5	TRBV7-2	TGTGCCAGCAGCTTAGTCGGGCTAGCGGGAACTACAGGGGAGACCCAGTACTTC	CASSLVGLAGTTGETQYF
NA	NA	TRBJ1-5	TRBV30	TGTGCCTGGAGTCCCGACAGCCAGCCCCAGCATTTT	CAWSPDSQPQHF
NA	NA	TRBJ2-3	TRBV28	TGTGCCACCAGGAGGGGGGGGGAAGATACGCAGTATTTT	CATRRGGEDTQYF
TRBD1	NA	TRBJ2-7	TRBV2	TGTGCCAGCATCAGACAGGGCTCCTACGAGCAGTACTTC	CASIRQGSYEQYF
TRBD2	once	TRBJ2-2	TRBV2	TGTGCCAGCAACGGGAGGGTGACCGGGGAGCTGTTTTTT	CASNGRVTGELFF
NA	NA	TRBJ2-3	TRBV4-3	TGCGCCAGCAGCCAAGTACGGGCTCCCCCCACAGATACGCAGTATTTT	CASSQVRAPPTDTQYF
TRBD1	NA	TRBJ2-5	TRBV6-5	TGTGCCAGCAGTGCCCGGACAGGGGTAGAGACCCAGTACTTC	CASSARTGVETQYF
NA	NA	TRBJ2-5	TRBV25-1	TGTGCCAGCGGTCTTACTGGACTCGGGACCCAGTACTTC	CASGLTGLGTQYF
NA	NA	TRBJ1-1	TRBV30	TGTGCCTGGAGTGTGCTCGGGGTTGAAGCTTTCTTT	CAWSVLGVEAFF
NA	NA	TRBJ1-1	TRBV19	TGTGCCAGTAACACCCGGGGGGACATGAACACTGAAGCTTTCTTT	CASNTRGDMNTEAFF
NA	NA	TRBJ1-5	TRBV19	TGTGCCAGTAGTATTGTGGGGGCTAAGGAGCCCCAGCATTTT	CASSIVGAKEPQHF
NA	NA	TRBJ1-6	TRBV6-1	TGTGCCAGCAGTGAACTAAGTTTAGGGTCACCCCTCCACTTT	CASSELSLGSPLHF
NA	once	TRBJ2-5	TRBV6-6	TGTGCCAGCAGGGAGGGCCTATTTGAGACCCAGTACTTC	CASREGLFETQYF
TRBD2	once	TRBJ2-7	TRBV6-4	TGTGCCAGCAGTGAGGGAGCGGGAACAGAGCAGTACTTC	CASSEGAGTEQYF